The 4 T cell receptor beta chains listed next were all sequenced from one sample in a study of blood T cell repertoires in COVID-19. Sequencing used immunoSEQ multiplex PCR; TCRdb keeps in-frame clones, though not all of them. The sample carries 150,000 or so clones, approximately 87% recorded once. Sequencing was carried out using PBMCs or T cells enriched from blood (not recorded which). These receptors originate from a woman aged 50 to 65 who had recovered from COVID-19.

A word on this clone: The same CDR3 also results from other DNA sequences found in this sample. This chain joins TRBV12-3 or TRBV12-4 and TRBJ1-5, with D unclear. Deletions cut 6 bases from V and 3 bases from J, with 3 bases between. The CDR3 spans 11 residues. DNA for the CDR3: TGTGCCAGCAGCCTCAATCAGCCCCAGCATTTT. Translation: CASSLNQPQHF.

This chain connects TRBV4-1 to TRBJ2-1; perhaps TRBD2 as D (6 bases). CDR1 and CDR2 (germline): MGHRA, YSYEKL. V lost 5 bases and J lost 13, with 15 bases in between. CDR3 length: 12 amino acids. CDR3 loop: CASSSGTPIQFF. CDR3 nucleotide sequence: TGCGCCAGCAGCTCCGGGACTCCGATTCAGTTCTTC.

The gene calls are TRBV2 and TRBJ1-2; D may be TRBD1 (6 bases). Germline V lookup: CDR1 SNHLY, CDR2 FYNNEI. V was trimmed by 6 bases and J by 8 bases, leaving 19 bases between them. The CDR3 spans 14 residues. CDR3 in DNA: TGTGCCAGCAGCGAAATACAGGGTTTACGGGGCTACACCTTC. Its protein product is CASSEIQGLRGYTF.

This chain's CDR3 is CASRFLRQGSPDTQYF. As DNA, the CDR3 is TGTGCCAGCCGATTTCTTAGACAGGGGAGCCCGGATACGCAGTATTTT. This chain connects TRBV5-5 to TRBJ2-3; 8 positions agree with TRBD1. The CDR3 runs 16 residues. With 7 bases clipped from V and 6 bases from J, the junction kept 16 bases outside the gene matches. CDR1 SGHKS and CDR2 YYEKEE come from the germline V gene (reference sequence).